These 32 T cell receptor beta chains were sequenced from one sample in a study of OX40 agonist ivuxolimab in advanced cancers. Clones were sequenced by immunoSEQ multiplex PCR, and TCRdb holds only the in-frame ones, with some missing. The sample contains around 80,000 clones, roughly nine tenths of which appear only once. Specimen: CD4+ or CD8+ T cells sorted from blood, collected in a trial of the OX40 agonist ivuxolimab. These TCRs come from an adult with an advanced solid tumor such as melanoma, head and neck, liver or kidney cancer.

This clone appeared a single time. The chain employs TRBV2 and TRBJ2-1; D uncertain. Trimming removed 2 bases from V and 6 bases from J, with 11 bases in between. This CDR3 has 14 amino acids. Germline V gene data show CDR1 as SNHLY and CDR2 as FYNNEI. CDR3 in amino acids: CASSEWVSSNEQFF. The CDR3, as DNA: TGTGCCAGCAGTGAATGGGTTAGCAGCAATGAGCAGTTCTTC.

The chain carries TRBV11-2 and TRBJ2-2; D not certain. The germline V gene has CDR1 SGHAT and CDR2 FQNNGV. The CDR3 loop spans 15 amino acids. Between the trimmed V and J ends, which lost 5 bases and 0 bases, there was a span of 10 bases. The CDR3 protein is CASSPISSNTGELFF. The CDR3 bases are TGTGCCAGCAGCCCCATTAGTTCGAACACCGGGGAGCTGTTTTTT.

CDR3 bases: TGTGCCAGCAGCCAAGCAGGGAACTATGGCTACACCTTC. It is translated as CASSQAGNYGYTF. J is TRBJ1-2 and V is TRBV14, with TRBD1 as a possible D gene (5 bases). The CDR3 length is 13 residues. V was clipped by 1 base and J by 2 bases, with 5 bases between them. Germline CDR1 is SGHDN and CDR2 is FVKESK.

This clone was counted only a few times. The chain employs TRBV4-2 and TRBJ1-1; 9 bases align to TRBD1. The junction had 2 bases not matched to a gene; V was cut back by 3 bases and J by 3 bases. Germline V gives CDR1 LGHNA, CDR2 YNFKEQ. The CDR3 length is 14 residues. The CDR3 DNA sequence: TGTGCCAGCAGCCAGGACAGGGGTGACACTGAAGCTTTCTTT. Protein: CASSQDRGDTEAFF.

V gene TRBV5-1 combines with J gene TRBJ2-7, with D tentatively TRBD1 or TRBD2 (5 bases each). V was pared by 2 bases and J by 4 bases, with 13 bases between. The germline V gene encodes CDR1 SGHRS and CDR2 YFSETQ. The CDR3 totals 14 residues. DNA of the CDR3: TGCGCCAGCAGCTTAGCCGGGGCGAGTTACGAGCAGTACTTC. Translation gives CASSLAGASYEQYF.

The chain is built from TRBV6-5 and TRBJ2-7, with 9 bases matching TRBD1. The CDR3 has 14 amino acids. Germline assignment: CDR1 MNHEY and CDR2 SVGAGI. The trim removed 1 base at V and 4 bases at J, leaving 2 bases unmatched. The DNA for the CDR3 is TGTGCCAGCAGTTACTGGGACAGGGAGTACGAGCAGTACTTC. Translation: CASSYWDREYEQYF.

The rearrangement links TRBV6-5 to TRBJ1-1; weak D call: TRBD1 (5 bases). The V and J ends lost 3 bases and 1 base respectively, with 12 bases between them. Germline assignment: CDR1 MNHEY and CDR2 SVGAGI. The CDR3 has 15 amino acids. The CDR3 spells CASSYSGASNTEAFF. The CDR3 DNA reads TGTGCCAGCAGTTATTCCGGGGCCTCGAACACTGAAGCTTTCTTT.

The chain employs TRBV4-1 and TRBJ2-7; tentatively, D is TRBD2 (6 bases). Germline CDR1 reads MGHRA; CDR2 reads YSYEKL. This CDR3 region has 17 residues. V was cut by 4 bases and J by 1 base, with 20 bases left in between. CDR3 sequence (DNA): TGCGCCAGCAGCCCAGAGGCATCCCGTCGGGGGTCCTACGAGCAGTACTTC. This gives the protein CASSPEASRRGSYEQYF.

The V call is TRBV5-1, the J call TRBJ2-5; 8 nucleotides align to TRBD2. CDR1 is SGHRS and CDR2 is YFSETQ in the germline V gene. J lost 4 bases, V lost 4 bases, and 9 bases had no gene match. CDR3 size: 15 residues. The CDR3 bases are TGCGCCAGCAGCCGGAGCGGGAGTGGGGGAGAGACCCAGTACTTC. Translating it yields CASSRSGSGGETQYF. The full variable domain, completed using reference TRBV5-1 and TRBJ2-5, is KAGVTQTPRYLIKTRGQQVTLSCSPISGHRSVSWYQQTPGQGLQFLFEYFSETQRNKGNFPGRFSGRQFSNSRSEMNVSTLELGDSALYLCASSRSGSGGETQYFGPGTRLLVL.

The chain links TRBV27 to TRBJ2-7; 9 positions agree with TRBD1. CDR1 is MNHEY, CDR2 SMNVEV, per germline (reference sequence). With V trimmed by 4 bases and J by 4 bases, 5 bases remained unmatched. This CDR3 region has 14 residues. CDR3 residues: CASSSTGGPYEQYF. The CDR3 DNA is TGTGCCAGCAGTTCCACAGGGGGCCCTTACGAGCAGTACTTC.

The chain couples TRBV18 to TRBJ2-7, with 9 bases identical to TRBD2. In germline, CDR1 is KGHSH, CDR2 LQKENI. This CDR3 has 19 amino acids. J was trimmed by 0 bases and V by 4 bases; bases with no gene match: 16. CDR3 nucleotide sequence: TGTGCCAGCTCACGGGCTCCTAGCGGGGTGCAACAAAGCTCCTACGAGCAGTACTTC. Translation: CASSRAPSGVQQSSYEQYF.

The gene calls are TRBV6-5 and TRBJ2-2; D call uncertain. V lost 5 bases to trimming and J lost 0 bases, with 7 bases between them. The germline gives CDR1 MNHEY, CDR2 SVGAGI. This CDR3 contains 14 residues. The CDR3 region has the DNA TGTGCCAGCAGTCCCCCAGCGAACACCGGGGAGCTGTTTTTT. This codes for CASSPPANTGELFF.

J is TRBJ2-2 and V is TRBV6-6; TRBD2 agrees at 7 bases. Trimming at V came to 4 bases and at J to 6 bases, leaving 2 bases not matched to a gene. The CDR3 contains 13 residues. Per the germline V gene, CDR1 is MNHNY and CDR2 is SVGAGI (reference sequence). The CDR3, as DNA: TGTGCCAGCAGTTTGCTAGCGGCCGGGGAGCTGTTTTTT. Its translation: CASSLLAAGELFF.

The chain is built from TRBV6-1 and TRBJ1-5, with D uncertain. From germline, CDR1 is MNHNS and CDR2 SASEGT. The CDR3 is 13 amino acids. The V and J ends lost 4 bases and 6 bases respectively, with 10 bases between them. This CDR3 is CASSVLASQPQHF. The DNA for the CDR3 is TGTGCCAGCAGTGTTTTGGCTTCTCAGCCCCAGCATTTT.

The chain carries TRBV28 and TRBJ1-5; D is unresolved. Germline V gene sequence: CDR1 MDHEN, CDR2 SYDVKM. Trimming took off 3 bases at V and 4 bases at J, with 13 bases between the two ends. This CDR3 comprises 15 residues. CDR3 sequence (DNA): TGTGCCAGCAGTTTGAGTCGGGGAGGGAATCAGCCCCAGCATTTT. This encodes CASSLSRGGNQPQHF.

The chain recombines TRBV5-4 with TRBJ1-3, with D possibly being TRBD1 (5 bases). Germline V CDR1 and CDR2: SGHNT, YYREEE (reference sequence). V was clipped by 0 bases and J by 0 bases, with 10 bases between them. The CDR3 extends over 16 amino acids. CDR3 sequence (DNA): TGTGCCAGCAGCTTGGGAGGGACGAGCTCTGGAAACACCATATATTTT. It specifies CASSLGGTSSGNTIYF.

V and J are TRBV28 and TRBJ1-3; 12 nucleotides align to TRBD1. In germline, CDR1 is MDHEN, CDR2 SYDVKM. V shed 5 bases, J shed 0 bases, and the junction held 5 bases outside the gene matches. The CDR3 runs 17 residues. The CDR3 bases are TGTGCCAGCAGTCTAGGGACAGGGGGCCCCTCTGGAAACACCATATATTTT. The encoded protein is CASSLGTGGPSGNTIYF.

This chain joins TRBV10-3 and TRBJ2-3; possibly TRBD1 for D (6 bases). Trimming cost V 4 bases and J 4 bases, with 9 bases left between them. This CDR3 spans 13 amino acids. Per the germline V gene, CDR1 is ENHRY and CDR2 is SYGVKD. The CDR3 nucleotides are TGTGCCATCAGTGCAACAGGGTCAGATACGCAGTATTTT. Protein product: CAISATGSDTQYF.

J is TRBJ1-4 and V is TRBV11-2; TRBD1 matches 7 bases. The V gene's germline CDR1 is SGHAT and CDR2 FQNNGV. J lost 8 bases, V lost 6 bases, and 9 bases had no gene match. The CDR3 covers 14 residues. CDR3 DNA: TGTGCCAGCAGTTTGCGACAGGGAGGAGAAAAACTGTTTTTT. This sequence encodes CASSLRQGGEKLFF.

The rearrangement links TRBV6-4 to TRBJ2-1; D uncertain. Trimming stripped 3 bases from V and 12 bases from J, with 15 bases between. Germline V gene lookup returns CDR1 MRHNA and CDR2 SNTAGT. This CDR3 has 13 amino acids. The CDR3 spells CASSEKDDNPQFF. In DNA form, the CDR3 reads TGTGCCAGCAGTGAGAAGGATGACAATCCGCAGTTCTTC.

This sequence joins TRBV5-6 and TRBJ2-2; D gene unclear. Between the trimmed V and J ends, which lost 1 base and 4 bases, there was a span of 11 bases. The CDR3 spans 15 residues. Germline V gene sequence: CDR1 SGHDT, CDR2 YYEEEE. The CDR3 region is CASSLSPESTGELFF. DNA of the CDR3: TGTGCCAGCAGCTTGTCACCGGAGAGCACCGGGGAGCTGTTTTTT.

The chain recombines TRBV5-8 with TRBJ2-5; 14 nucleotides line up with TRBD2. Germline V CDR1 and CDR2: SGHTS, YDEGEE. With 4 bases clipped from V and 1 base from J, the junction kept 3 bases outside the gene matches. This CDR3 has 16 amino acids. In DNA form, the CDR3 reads TGTGCCAGCAGCCTTGGGACTAGCGGGAGCCAAGAGACCCAGTACTTC. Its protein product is CASSLGTSGSQETQYF.

In DNA form, the CDR3 reads TGTGCTATCCACGAGTCCGGGACAGGGGGAAATCAGCCCCAGCATTTT. Amino acids: CAIHESGTGGNQPQHF. The chain links TRBV12-5 to TRBJ1-5; 11 bases are shared with TRBD1. Trimming at V came to 10 bases and at J to 4 bases, leaving 12 bases not matched to a gene. This CDR3 has 16 amino acids. CDR1 LGHNT and CDR2 FRNRAP come from the germline V gene.

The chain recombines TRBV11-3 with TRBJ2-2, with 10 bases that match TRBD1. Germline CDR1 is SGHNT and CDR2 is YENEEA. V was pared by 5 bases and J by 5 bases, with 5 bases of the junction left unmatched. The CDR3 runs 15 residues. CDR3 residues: CASSPWTGGTGELFF. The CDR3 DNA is TGTGCCAGCAGCCCTTGGACAGGGGGAACCGGGGAGCTGTTTTTT.

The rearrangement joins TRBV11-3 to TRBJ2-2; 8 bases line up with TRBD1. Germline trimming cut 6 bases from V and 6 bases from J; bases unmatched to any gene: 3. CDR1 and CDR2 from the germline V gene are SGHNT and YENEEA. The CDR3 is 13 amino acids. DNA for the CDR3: TGTGCCAGCAGTAGGACAGGGTCCGGGGAGCTGTTTTTT. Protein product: CASSRTGSGELFF.

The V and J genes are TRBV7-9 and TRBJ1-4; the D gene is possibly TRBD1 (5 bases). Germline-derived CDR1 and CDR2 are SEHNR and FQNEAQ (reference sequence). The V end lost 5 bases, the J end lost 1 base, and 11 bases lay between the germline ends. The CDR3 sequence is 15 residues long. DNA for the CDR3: TGTGCCAGCAGCGCCTGGGGGGAAACTAATGAAAAACTGTTTTTT. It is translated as CASSAWGETNEKLFF.

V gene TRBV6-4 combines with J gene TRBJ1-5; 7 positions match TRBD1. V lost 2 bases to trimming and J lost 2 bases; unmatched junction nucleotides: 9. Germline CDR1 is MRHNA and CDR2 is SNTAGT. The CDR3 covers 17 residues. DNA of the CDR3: TGTGCCAGCAGTGACGGACAAGGGGGCAGAGGCAATCAGCCCCAGCATTTT. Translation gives CASSDGQGGRGNQPQHF.

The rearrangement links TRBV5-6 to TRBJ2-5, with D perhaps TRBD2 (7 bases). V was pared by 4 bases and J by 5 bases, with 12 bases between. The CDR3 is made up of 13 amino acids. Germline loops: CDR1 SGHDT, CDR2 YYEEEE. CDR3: CASSEGRGETQYF. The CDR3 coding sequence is TGTGCCAGCAGCGAGGGGAGGGGGGAGACCCAGTACTTC.

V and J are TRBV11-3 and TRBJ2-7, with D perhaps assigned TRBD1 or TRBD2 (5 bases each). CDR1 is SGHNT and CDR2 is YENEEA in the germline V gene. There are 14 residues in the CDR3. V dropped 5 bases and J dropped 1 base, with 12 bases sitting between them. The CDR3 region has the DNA TGTGCCAGCAGCACATGGGGACGGTCCTACGAGCAGTACTTC. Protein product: CASSTWGRSYEQYF.

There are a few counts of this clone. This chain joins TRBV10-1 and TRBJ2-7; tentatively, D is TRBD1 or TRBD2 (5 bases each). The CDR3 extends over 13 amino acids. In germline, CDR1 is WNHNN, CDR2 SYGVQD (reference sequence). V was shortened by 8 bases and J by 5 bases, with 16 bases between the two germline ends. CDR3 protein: CASSGPGRNEQYF. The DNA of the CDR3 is TGCGCCAGCTCGGGACCGGGACGGAACGAGCAGTACTTC.

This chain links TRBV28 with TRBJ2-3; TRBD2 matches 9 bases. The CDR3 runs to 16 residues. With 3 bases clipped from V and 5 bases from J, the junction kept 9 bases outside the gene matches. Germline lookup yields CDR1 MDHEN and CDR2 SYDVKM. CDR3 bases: TGTGCCAGCAGTTTCCCTCGCGGGGGGGGTGGAGATACGCAGTATTTT. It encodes CASSFPRGGGGDTQYF.

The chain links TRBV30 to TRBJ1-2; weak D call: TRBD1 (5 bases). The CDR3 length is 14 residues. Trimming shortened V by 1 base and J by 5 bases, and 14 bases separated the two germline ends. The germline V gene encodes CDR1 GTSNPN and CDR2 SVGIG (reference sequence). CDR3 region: CAWSENTGEYGYTF. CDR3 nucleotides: TGTGCCTGGAGTGAAAATACAGGTGAATATGGCTACACCTTC.